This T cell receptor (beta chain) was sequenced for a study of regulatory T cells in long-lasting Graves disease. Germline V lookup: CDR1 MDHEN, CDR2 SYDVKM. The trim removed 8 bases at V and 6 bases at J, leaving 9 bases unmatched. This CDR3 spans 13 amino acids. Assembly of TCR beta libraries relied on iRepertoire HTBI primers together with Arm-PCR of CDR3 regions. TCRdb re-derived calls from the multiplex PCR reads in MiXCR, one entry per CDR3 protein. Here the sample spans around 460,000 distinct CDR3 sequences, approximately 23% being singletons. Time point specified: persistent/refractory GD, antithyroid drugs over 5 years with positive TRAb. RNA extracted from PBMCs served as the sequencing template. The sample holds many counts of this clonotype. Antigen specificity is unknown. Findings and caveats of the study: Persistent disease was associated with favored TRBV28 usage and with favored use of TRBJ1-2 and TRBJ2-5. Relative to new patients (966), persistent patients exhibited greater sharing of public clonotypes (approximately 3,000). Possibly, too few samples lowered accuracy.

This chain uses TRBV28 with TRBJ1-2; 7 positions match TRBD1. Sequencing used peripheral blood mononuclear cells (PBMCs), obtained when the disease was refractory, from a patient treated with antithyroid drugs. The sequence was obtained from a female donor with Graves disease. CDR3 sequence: CASGRGVGDGYTF. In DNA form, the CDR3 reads TGTGCCAGCGGCAGGGGGGTGGGGGATGGCTACACCTTC.